This T cell receptor (beta chain) derives from a study of OX40 agonist ivuxolimab in advanced cancers. Study-wide results and limits: The 0.1-3.0 mg/kg partial responders had among the lowest clonal expansion.

With baseline, cycle 4 day 1, and cycle 7 day 1 as timepoints, blood was sampled. Worth noting for this clone: Its cognate antigen is unknown.

Assay: immunoSEQ multiplex PCR; the TCRdb copy retains only in-frame clones and omits some. The sample has tens of thousands of clones, about 88% seen once; the top ten hold approximately 13%. This sequence was found in an adult with an advanced solid tumor such as melanoma, head and neck, liver or kidney cancer. The source was CD4+ or CD8+ T cells sorted from blood, collected in a trial of the OX40 agonist ivuxolimab.

The CDR3: CASASGSYNEQFF. The CDR3 DNA reads as TGTGCCAGCGCTAGCGGATCCTACAATGAGCAGTTCTTC. V usage is TRBV2 and J usage is TRBJ2-1; TRBD2 aligns across 7 bases. Germline V gene sequence: CDR1 SNHLY, CDR2 FYNNEI. The CDR3 is 13 residues long. After removal of 8 bases from V and 1 base from J, the junction contained 2 bases not matched to a gene.